One sample yielded the 28 T cell receptor beta chains listed below, sequenced in a study of technical replicates of blood from a few donors. Generated by immunoSEQ multiplex PCR, the TCRdb table keeps only in-frame clones and is missing some. The table shows about 49,000 clones, with approximately 90% occurring only once. Material: PBMCs. All receptors derive from a human donor in good health. Some clones in this sample may be carry-over from other donors' samples.

This clone was observed once. This rearrangement joins TRBV11-2 to TRBJ1-2, with a weak D call TRBD1 (5 bases). CDR3 size: 14 residues. Trimming removed 2 bases at V and 5 bases at J, with 12 bases between. Germline assignment: CDR1 SGHAT and CDR2 FQNNGV. The CDR3 region has the DNA TGTGCCAGCAGCTTAAACATTAGGGGATATGGCTACACCTTC. Translating gives CASSLNIRGYGYTF.

The chain links TRBV10-1 to TRBJ1-4, with D perhaps TRBD1 (6 bases). CDR1 is WNHNN, CDR2 SYGVQD, per germline (reference sequence). Trimming pared 2 bases from V and 12 bases from J, leaving 13 bases between. CDR3 length: 13 amino acids. In nucleotides, the CDR3 is TGCGCCAGCAGTGAGCCGACCAGGGGAGAACTGTTTTTT. This encodes CASSEPTRGELFF.

The chain recombines TRBV5-5 with TRBJ1-5, with TRBD1 matching 8 bases. Germline V gives CDR1 SGHKS, CDR2 YYEKEE (reference sequence). The CDR3 sequence is 14 residues long. The trim removed 4 bases at V and 6 bases at J, leaving 6 bases unmatched. The CDR3 DNA sequence: TGTGCCAGCAGCGGTACAGGGGGTGGTCAGCCCCAGCATTTT. Residues: CASSGTGGGQPQHF.

This rearrangement joins TRBV6-6 to TRBJ2-5, with D possibly TRBD2 on 5 matching bases. The germline gives CDR1 MNHNY, CDR2 SVGAGI (reference sequence). This CDR3 is 14 amino acids long. V dropped 7 bases and J dropped 0 bases, with 12 bases sitting between them. CDR3 bases: TGTGCCAGCACGGCGAAAGCGGACCAAGAGACCCAGTACTTC. This sequence encodes CASTAKADQETQYF.

The genes are TRBV2 and TRBJ2-3; TRBD2 agrees at 8 bases. V lost 7 bases, J lost 5 bases, and 11 bases stayed unmatched. This CDR3 has 15 amino acids. Germline loops: CDR1 SNHLY, CDR2 FYNNEI. The CDR3 reads CASKGGGSVGDTQYF. Written as DNA, the CDR3 is TGTGCCAGCAAGGGCGGGGGGTCGGTTGGAGATACGCAGTATTTT.

V usage is TRBV9 and J usage is TRBJ1-6; TRBD1 matches 8 bases. This CDR3 spans 15 amino acids. Germline lookup yields CDR1 SGDLS and CDR2 YYNGEE. J lost 10 bases, V lost 0 bases, and 6 bases had no gene match. The CDR3 DNA is TGTGCCAGCAGCGTAGCCGGCCAGGGGGCATCACCCCTCCACTTT. Protein sequence: CASSVAGQGASPLHF.

The V call is TRBV2, the J call TRBJ2-2; 9 bases map to TRBD1. Unmatched junction bases numbered 7, after V lost 6 bases and J lost 5 bases. The CDR3 runs to 15 residues. Germline V gene data show CDR1 as SNHLY and CDR2 as FYNNEI. The CDR3 DNA sequence: TGTGCCAGCAGGGTCGGGACAGGGTTAACCGGGGAGCTGTTTTTT. As protein: CASRVGTGLTGELFF.

This chain links TRBV7-2 with TRBJ2-7; D may be TRBD1 (6 bases). V lost 5 bases and J lost 7, with 15 bases in between. Germline values: CDR1 SGHTA, CDR2 FQGNSA. The length of the CDR3 is 13 residues. In DNA, the CDR3 is TGTGCCAGCAGCCTACAACAGGGCAGGGAGCAGTACTTC. Translating it yields CASSLQQGREQYF.

The rearrangement joins TRBV6-5 to TRBJ2-2; tentatively, D is TRBD1 (5 bases). Germline values: CDR1 MNHEY, CDR2 SVGAGI. Trimming left V 2 bases short and J 6 bases short, with 10 bases between. CDR3 length: 14 residues. As DNA, the CDR3 is TGTGCCAGCAGTTACATGGGGCCGGCCGGGGAGCTGTTTTTT. This translates into CASSYMGPAGELFF.

This clone was detected only a few times. V gene TRBV6-5 combines with J gene TRBJ2-1; D is undetermined. This CDR3 is built from 13 residues. With 0 bases removed from V and 9 bases from J, the gap between germline ends came to 9 bases. CDR1 MNHEY and CDR2 SVGAGI come from the germline V gene. CDR3 nucleotides: TGTGCCAGCAGTTACTCGAGTAGCATTGAGCAGTTCTTC. Protein sequence: CASSYSSSIEQFF.

The V call is TRBV7-3, the J call TRBJ2-7, with D perhaps matching TRBD1 (6 bases). Trimming took 5 bases from V and 2 from J, leaving 16 bases between them. CDR1 is SGHTA, CDR2 FQGTGA, per germline. This CDR3 is built from 15 residues. The CDR3 DNA reads TGTGCCAGCAGCCCATTCAGGGGCCCCCCCTACGAGCAGTACTTC. It encodes CASSPFRGPPYEQYF.

The V gene is TRBV4-3, the J gene TRBJ2-4, with TRBD1 as a possible D gene (6 bases). This CDR3 has 17 amino acids. With 0 bases removed from V and 3 bases from J, the gap between germline ends came to 15 bases. The germline gives CDR1 LGHNA, CDR2 YSLEER. The CDR3 spells CASSQDRGFGIKNIQYF. Written as DNA, the CDR3 is TGCGCCAGCAGCCAAGATAGGGGGTTTGGGATCAAAAACATTCAGTACTTC.

This clone was found a few times. The chain's CDR3 is CASSLLGGFAEQYF. In DNA form, the CDR3 reads TGTGCCAGCAGTTTATTAGGGGGTTTCGCCGAGCAGTACTTC. J is TRBJ2-7 and V is TRBV27; a possible D gene is TRBD1 (6 bases). Trimming cost V 1 base and J 6 bases, with 13 bases left between them. Germline CDR1 is MNHEY and CDR2 is SMNVEV (reference sequence). The CDR3 consists of 14 residues.

The chain recombines TRBV9 with TRBJ1-2; TRBD1 might be the D (5 bases). CDR1 and CDR2 (germline): SGDLS, YYNGEE. Trimming stripped 0 bases from V and 2 bases from J, with 14 bases between. This CDR3 has 16 residues. This CDR3 reads CASSVDPSGGNYGYTF. CDR3 coding DNA: TGTGCCAGCAGCGTAGACCCCTCGGGGGGGAACTATGGCTACACCTTC.

The V and J genes are TRBV7-6 and TRBJ2-2, with 8 bases aligning to TRBD2. Losses at the gene ends were 5 bases for V and 6 bases for J; bases not matched to a gene: 11. CDR3 length: 16 residues. Germline CDR1 reads SGHVS; CDR2 reads FNYEAQ. Here the CDR3 reads CASSLLAAVIAGELFF. The CDR3, as DNA: TGTGCCAGCAGCCTACTAGCGGCCGTAATAGCCGGGGAGCTGTTTTTT.

The chain joins TRBV7-6 to TRBJ1-1, with 8 bases matching TRBD1. The CDR3 has 14 residues. Germline V CDR1 and CDR2: SGHVS, FNYEAQ. V lost 4 bases, J lost 6 bases, and 7 bases stayed unmatched. The CDR3 nucleotides read TGTGCCAGCAGCTCCCCTGACAGGGGCGCTGAAGCTTTCTTT. Amino acids: CASSSPDRGAEAFF. The variable domain in full, with the rest retrieved from reference TRBV7-6 and TRBJ1-1, is GAGVSQSPRYKVTKRGQDVALRCDPISGHVSLYWYRQALGQGPEFLTYFNYEAQQDKSGLPNDRFSAERPEGSISTLTIQRTEQRDSAMYRCASSSPDRGAEAFFGQGTRLTVV.

V gene TRBV7-6 combines with J gene TRBJ2-2, with unresolved D. The CDR3 consists of 14 residues. V was shortened by 5 bases and J by 2 bases, with 9 bases between the two germline ends. From germline, CDR1 is SGHVS and CDR2 FNYEAQ. CDR3 residues: CASSPDINTGELFF. CDR3 bases: TGTGCCAGCAGCCCAGACATTAACACCGGGGAGCTGTTTTTT.

This chain connects TRBV4-1 to TRBJ1-1; no definite D call. V was shortened by 4 bases and J by 4 bases, with 13 bases between the two germline ends. Germline V gene sequence: CDR1 MGHRA, CDR2 YSYEKL. The CDR3 covers 14 residues. CDR3 bases: TGCGCCAGCAGCCCCCGTGGAGCGGGCACTGAAGCTTTCTTT. This sequence encodes CASSPRGAGTEAFF.

This chain uses TRBV7-2 with TRBJ2-3; 9 bases agree with TRBD1. The CDR3 contains 17 residues. Germline CDR1 and CDR2: SGHTA and FQGNSA. V dropped 5 bases and J dropped 5; count of bases not matched to a gene: 14. The CDR3 loop reads CASSLGFPGQGQDTQYF. The CDR3 nucleotides read TGTGCCAGCAGCCTGGGGTTTCCGGGACAGGGTCAAGATACGCAGTATTTT.

The J gene is TRBJ1-4, the V gene TRBV7-6; TRBD1 matches at 8 bases. Losses at the gene ends were 1 base for V and 5 bases for J; bases not matched to a gene: 3. Germline V gene sequence: CDR1 SGHVS, CDR2 FNYEAQ. The CDR3 has 15 residues. The CDR3 sequence: CASSLGTGLNEKLFF. The CDR3 DNA is TGTGCCAGCAGCTTAGGGACAGGGTTGAATGAAAAACTGTTTTTT. Complete variable domain (other parts from reference TRBV7-6 and TRBJ1-4): GAGVSQSPRYKVTKRGQDVALRCDPISGHVSLYWYRQALGQGPEFLTYFNYEAQQDKSGLPNDRFSAERPEGSISTLTIQRTEQRDSAMYRCASSLGTGLNEKLFFGSGTQLSVL.

The genes are TRBV4-3 and TRBJ2-1; 9 bases line up with TRBD2. The germline CDR1 and CDR2 sequences are LGHNA and YSLEER. This CDR3 contains 16 residues. Trimming at V came to 3 bases and at J to 8 bases, leaving 11 bases not matched to a gene. CDR3 sequence reads: CASSQPPAGGKDEQFF. The CDR3 DNA sequence: TGCGCCAGCAGCCAGCCCCCAGCGGGAGGAAAGGATGAGCAGTTCTTC.

The chain joins TRBV2 to TRBJ2-5, with 10 bases identical to TRBD1. V trimming: 6 bases; J trimming: 5 bases; junction bases outside the gene matches: 6. This CDR3 contains 14 residues. The germline gives CDR1 SNHLY, CDR2 FYNNEI. CDR3 bases: TGTGCCAGCAGCCGGGACAGGGGATTGGAGACCCAGTACTTC. It codes for CASSRDRGLETQYF.

V and J are TRBV13 and TRBJ1-6; D might be TRBD1 (6 bases). The germline gives CDR1 PRHDT, CDR2 FYEKMQ (reference sequence). V shed 5 bases and J shed 8 bases, with 13 bases lying between them. The CDR3 contains 14 residues. As DNA, the CDR3 is TGTGCCAGCAGCCCTCGACAGGTGGATTCACCCCTCCACTTT. It translates to CASSPRQVDSPLHF.

The V gene is TRBV7-9, the J gene TRBJ2-7; the D gene is possibly TRBD2 (6 bases). Germline V gene sequence: CDR1 SEHNR, CDR2 FQNEAQ (reference sequence). The CDR3 loop spans 14 amino acids. Trimming pared 2 bases from V and 6 bases from J, leaving 14 bases between. The CDR3 here is CASSLRAGGPEQYF. CDR3 sequence (DNA): TGTGCCAGCAGCTTAAGAGCGGGTGGGCCCGAGCAGTACTTC.

This clone has a single count. This chain joins TRBV5-1 and TRBJ2-5, with 11 nucleotides matching TRBD1. The germline CDR1 and CDR2 sequences are SGHRS and YFSETQ. With 1 base clipped from V and 6 bases from J, the junction kept 5 bases outside the gene matches. CDR3 size: 15 residues. The CDR3 nucleotides are TGCGCCAGCAGCTTGCCCGGACAGGGGGCACAGACCCAGTACTTC. This translates into CASSLPGQGAQTQYF.

The rearrangement uses TRBV29-1 and TRBJ2-7; D call uncertain. Germline CDR1 reads SQVTM; CDR2 reads ANQGSEA. CDR3 length: 12 residues. Trimming removed 7 bases from V and 0 bases from J, with 10 bases in between. As DNA, the CDR3 is TGCAGCGCCGCGGCCTTCTCCTACGAGCAGTACTTC. It translates to CSAAAFSYEQYF.

The chain uses TRBV5-1 and TRBJ1-1; 10 bases are a match to TRBD1. Germline V gene sequence: CDR1 SGHRS, CDR2 YFSETQ. This CDR3 has 14 amino acids. The junction had 4 bases not matched to a gene; V was cut back by 3 bases and J by 5 bases. For the CDR3, the DNA is TGCGCCAGCAGCTGGCGGGACAGGGGAACTGAAGCTTTCTTT. Translation: CASSWRDRGTEAFF.

The chain couples TRBV7-9 to TRBJ2-7; 13 positions agree with TRBD2. CDR3 length equals 15 residues. V was pared by 5 bases and J by 4 bases, with 5 bases of the junction left unmatched. Germline V gene sequence: CDR1 SEHNR, CDR2 FQNEAQ (reference sequence). CDR3: CASSPGLAGIYEQYF. CDR3 coding DNA: TGTGCCAGCAGCCCGGGACTAGCGGGAATTTACGAGCAGTACTTC.